These T cell receptor beta chains were read from a single sample in a study of T cells in Graves' hyperthyroidism and ophthalmopathy. In TCRdb, the multiplex PCR reads were re-called with MiXCR into one record per CDR3 protein. The sample carries nearly 250,000 distinct CDR3 sequences, over 20% recorded once. Material: blood. These receptors were collected from a woman between 35 and 50 years old with Graves' ophthalmopathy. Each CDR3 is given with its conserved first and last residue. D genes are given only for firm matches. Some rows mark clone size as missing; the rest say once, few, many or name a class of expanded clone.

V gene,clone size,D gene,J gene,CDR3 DNA,CDR3 protein
TRBV19,-,-,TRBJ2-5,TGTGCCAGTAGTCGACGGGACCTCAGAGAGACCCAGTACTTC,CASSRRDLRETQYF
TRBV19,-,TRBD1,TRBJ2-2,TGTGCCAGTAGCCGACAGGGGATCGGGGAGCTGTTTTTT,CASSRQGIGELFF
TRBV6-1,-,-,TRBJ2-2,TGTGCCAGCATCACCAGGCCCAACACCGGGGAGCTGTTTTTT,CASITRPNTGELFF
TRBV18,few,TRBD2,TRBJ2-7,TGTGCCAGCTCACCTCTTTTTCTAGCGGACTCGAGGGAGCAGTACTTC,CASSPLFLADSREQYF
TRBV19,many,TRBD1,TRBJ1-6,TGTGCCAGTACCTCCGGGACAGGGAGGTCACCCCTCCACTTT,CASTSGTGRSPLHF
TRBV6-5,many,TRBD1,TRBJ2-7,TGTGCCAGCAGTTCCCCGGGACAGGGTGGTGAGCAGTACTTC,CASSSPGQGGEQYF
TRBV7-3,many,-,TRBJ2-5,TGTGCCAGCAGCGCGGATACCCAAGGGACCCAGTACTTC,CASSADTQGTQYF
TRBV6-1,many,TRBD2,TRBJ2-7,TGTGCCAGCAGTGAAGCAGGGCGGGAGGGCGAGCAGTACTTC,CASSEAGREGEQYF
TRBV28,many,TRBD1,TRBJ2-5,TGTGCCAGCAGTCTTCGACAGGGCCAAGAGACCCAGTACTTC,CASSLRQGQETQYF
TRBV10-3,-,-,TRBJ2-7,TGTGCCATCAGTGAGGTGGAGAGCTCCTACGAGCAGTACTTC,CAISEVESSYEQYF
TRBV6-5,-,-,TRBJ2-4,TGTGCCAGCAGTCCGTCGAGTCGCAAAAACATTCAGTACTTC,CASSPSSRKNIQYF
TRBV6-5,many,-,TRBJ1-1,TGTGCCAGCAGTTACGCAGGTGGGTCTTACGCTGAAGCTTTCTTT,CASSYAGGSYAEAFF
TRBV4-1,many,-,TRBJ2-7,TGCGCCAGCAGCCAAGGAGCCATGGGGGGCTACGAGCAGTACTTC,CASSQGAMGGYEQYF
TRBV4-1,many,TRBD1,TRBJ1-2,TGCGCCAGCAGCCAAGATCCCGGTTACAGGGGCTATGGCTACACCTTC,CASSQDPGYRGYGYTF